Following are 21 T cell receptor beta chains from one sample sequenced in a study of T cell responses to AZD1222 COVID-19 vaccine. Generated by immunoSEQ multiplex PCR, the TCRdb table keeps only in-frame clones and is missing some. In the table there are some 150,000 clones, approximately 88% of which are singletons. The sequencing here drew on peripheral blood, taken on day 0 of MenACWY control vaccination. Every receptor here comes from an adult in good health.

The chain carries TRBV11-3 and TRBJ2-7; 7 bases fit TRBD1. Germline CDR1 SGHNT, CDR2 YENEEA. The CDR3 spans 13 residues. V was clipped by 5 bases and J by 4 bases; unmatched bases: 5. Here the CDR3 reads CASSPGQPYEQYF. The CDR3 DNA follows: TGTGCCAGCAGCCCGGGACAGCCTTACGAGCAGTACTTC.

CDR3 in DNA: TGCAGCGTACGACAGGGAGGGATCTCCTACGAGCAGTACTTC. This encodes CSVRQGGISYEQYF. The chain recombines TRBV29-1 with TRBJ2-7; D may match TRBD1 or TRBD2 (7 bases each). Per germline, CDR1 SQVTM and CDR2 ANQGSEA. Trimming cost V 6 bases and J 0 bases, with 15 bases left between them. This CDR3 contains 14 residues.

This clone turned up a few times. V is TRBV7-9 and J is TRBJ1-6; the D gene is possibly TRBD1 (5 bases). Germline V gene sequence: CDR1 SEHNR, CDR2 FQNEAQ (reference sequence). CDR3 length: 13 residues. The V end lost 1 base, the J end lost 8 bases, and 6 bases lay between the germline ends. The CDR3 nucleotides are TGTGCCAGCAGCTTAGGAGGGGATTCACCCCTCCACTTT. Translation: CASSLGGDSPLHF. Full variable domain (remainder filled in from reference TRBV7-9 and TRBJ1-6): DTGVSQNPRHKITKRGQNVTFRCDPISEHNRLYWYRQTLGQGPEFLTYFQNEAQLEKSRLLSDRFSAERPKGSFSTLEIQRTEQGDSAMYLCASSLGGDSPLHFGNGTRLTVT.

The chain carries TRBV30 and TRBJ2-1; tentative D call: TRBD2 (6 bases). Trimming left V 0 bases short and J 9 bases short, with 18 bases between. CDR3 length equals 15 residues. CDR1 GTSNPN and CDR2 SVGIG come from the germline V gene (reference sequence). The CDR3, as DNA: TGTGCCTGGAGTGTAAAGGTGACTAGAGGGATTGAGCAGTTCTTC. It encodes CAWSVKVTRGIEQFF. Supplemented by reference TRBV30 and TRBJ2-1, the full variable domain reads SQTIHQWPATLVQPVGSPLSLECTVEGTSNPNLYWYRQAAGRGLQLLFYSVGIGQISSEVPQNLSASRPQDRQFILSSKKLLLSDSGFYLCAWSVKVTRGIEQFFGPGTRLTVL.

The genes are TRBV7-9 and TRBJ2-2; D perhaps matches TRBD1 (5 bases). With 8 bases removed from V and 7 bases from J, the gap between germline ends came to 11 bases. Looked up from germline, CDR1 is SEHNR and CDR2 is FQNEAQ (reference sequence). The CDR3 totals 12 residues. The CDR3 DNA reads TGTGCCAGCGGACAACCCGGCGGGGAGCTGTTTTTT. Translation: CASGQPGGELFF.

The J gene is TRBJ2-7, the V gene TRBV6-2 or TRBV6-3, with D maybe TRBD1 (6 bases). Germline CDR1 reads MNHEY; CDR2 reads SVGEGT. The CDR3 is 14 amino acids. With 1 base removed from V and 0 bases from J, the gap between germline ends came to 7 bases. CDR3 DNA sequence: TGTGCCAGCAGTTACTACAGGGACTCCTACGAGCAGTACTTC. This encodes CASSYYRDSYEQYF.

The V call is TRBV10-3, the J call TRBJ1-1, with D unclear. V lost 10 bases and J lost 5, with 11 bases in between. The CDR3 has 11 amino acids. CDR1 is ENHRY, CDR2 SYGVKD, per germline. The CDR3 region is CASMWGTEAFF. DNA for the CDR3: TGTGCCAGCATGTGGGGAACTGAAGCTTTCTTT.

The rearrangement uses TRBV7-2 and TRBJ1-1; D may be TRBD1 (6 bases). V lost 5 bases and J lost 5, with 18 bases in between. The CDR3 spans 15 residues. CDR1 and CDR2 from the germline V gene are SGHTA and FQGNSA. CDR3 amino acids: CASSPVGPGATEAFF. The CDR3 nucleotides read TGTGCCAGCAGCCCGGTGGGCCCAGGGGCTACTGAAGCTTTCTTT.

V is TRBV6-5 and J is TRBJ1-2; a possible D gene is TRBD1 (5 bases). The CDR3 length is 13 residues. Trimming pared 5 bases from V and 5 bases from J, leaving 12 bases between. Looked up from germline, CDR1 is MNHEY and CDR2 is SVGAGI. CDR3: CASSTGQDYGYTF. CDR3 coding DNA: TGTGCCAGCAGTACGGGGCAGGATTATGGCTACACCTTC.

The rearrangement links TRBV30 to TRBJ2-7, with TRBD2 matching 10 bases. The CDR3 is made up of 14 amino acids. The junction had 7 bases not matched to a gene; V was cut back by 4 bases and J by 4 bases. Germline values: CDR1 GTSNPN, CDR2 SVGIG (reference sequence). CDR3 in amino acids: CAWNSGAGGYEQYF. Written as DNA, the CDR3 is TGTGCCTGGAACTCGGGAGCGGGGGGGTACGAGCAGTACTTC.

This chain uses TRBV3-1 (or the pseudogene TRBV3-2) with TRBJ1-2, with D perhaps TRBD1 (5 bases). From germline, CDR1 is LGHDT and CDR2 YNNKEL (reference sequence). This CDR3 spans 14 amino acids. With 4 bases removed from V and 2 bases from J, the gap between germline ends came to 11 bases. The CDR3 protein is CASSRGRTNYGYTF. The CDR3 DNA is TGTGCCAGCAGCCGGGGCCGTACCAACTATGGCTACACCTTC.

This rearrangement joins TRBV28 to TRBJ2-2; 7 bases match TRBD1. This CDR3 has 15 amino acids. Germline CDR1 is MDHEN and CDR2 is SYDVKM. Trimming cost V 3 bases and J 0 bases; bases outside gene matches: 1. CDR3 nucleotides: TGTGCCAGCAGTTTCGACAGGGCGAACACCGGGGAGCTGTTTTTT. Residues: CASSFDRANTGELFF.

The CDR3 protein is CASSIARDSYSNQPQHF. The CDR3 DNA sequence: TGTGCCAGTAGTATAGCTCGGGACTCCTATAGCAATCAGCCCCAGCATTTT. This chain connects TRBV19 to TRBJ1-5; a weak D match, TRBD1 (5 bases). Per germline, CDR1 LNHDA and CDR2 SQIVND (reference sequence). The CDR3 consists of 17 residues. The V end lost 1 base, the J end lost 0 bases, and 13 bases lay between the germline ends.

V usage is TRBV11-3 and J usage is TRBJ2-5; D remains ambiguous. The CDR3 totals 12 residues. CDR1 and CDR2 (germline): SGHNT, YENEEA. V shed 5 bases and J shed 5 bases, with 9 bases lying between them. The CDR3 loop is CASSLLGETQYF. For the CDR3, the DNA is TGTGCCAGCAGCCTTCTAGGGGAGACCCAGTACTTC.

This clone was found a few times. The CDR3 nucleotides are TGTGCCAGCAGCCCATTACGGACAGGGGGCTTCCTCACAACTAATGAAAAACTGTTTTTT. Translating gives CASSPLRTGGFLTTNEKLFF. The chain links TRBV9 to TRBJ1-4, with 11 bases identical to TRBD1. The CDR3 has 20 residues. The ends lost 4 bases at V and 0 bases at J; junction bases unmatched: 14. In germline, CDR1 is SGDLS, CDR2 YYNGEE.

This clone was seen only once. This chain joins TRBV7-3 and TRBJ1-1; 9 bases fit TRBD1. This CDR3 has 15 residues. CDR1 and CDR2 from the germline V gene are SGHTA and FQGTGA. V dropped 8 bases and J dropped 3; count of bases not matched to a gene: 10. The CDR3 nucleotides are TGTGCCAGCCTCTCGTCGGGGGACAGGGACACTGAAGCTTTCTTT. Translation gives CASLSSGDRDTEAFF.

The chain links TRBV3-1 (or the pseudogene TRBV3-2) to TRBJ2-7; D tentatively fits TRBD1 or TRBD2 (5 bases each). The CDR3 length is 13 residues. V was trimmed by 3 bases and J by 2 bases, leaving 8 bases between them. From germline, CDR1 is LGHDT and CDR2 YNNKEL (reference sequence). The CDR3 sequence: CASSHGGTYEQYF. CDR3 DNA sequence: TGTGCCAGCAGCCATGGGGGTACCTACGAGCAGTACTTC.

This chain uses TRBV4-1 with TRBJ1-3; unclear D gene. With 4 bases removed from V and 4 bases from J, the gap between germline ends came to 20 bases. The germline V gene has CDR1 MGHRA and CDR2 YSYEKL. The CDR3 totals 17 residues. The DNA of the CDR3 is TGCGCCAGCAGCCGTGGTGGGGTGGTGACGAGAGGAAACACCATATATTTT. This sequence encodes CASSRGGVVTRGNTIYF.

This chain joins TRBV27 and TRBJ2-2; D is possibly TRBD1 or TRBD2 (6 bases each). The CDR3 sequence is 18 residues long. Trimming shortened V by 6 bases and J by 1 base, and 21 bases separated the two germline ends. Germline V gives CDR1 MNHEY, CDR2 SMNVEV (reference sequence). The CDR3 is CASSTPSGGRLNTGELFF. The CDR3 DNA sequence: TGTGCCAGCAGCACACCCTCTGGGGGGCGGCTGAACACCGGGGAGCTGTTTTTT.

The rearrangement links TRBV12-3 or TRBV12-4 to TRBJ2-5; D is perhaps TRBD1 or TRBD2 (5 bases each). The CDR3 runs 13 residues. With 7 bases removed from V and 0 bases from J, the gap between germline ends came to 9 bases. The CDR3 sequence is CASTPGHQETQYF. For the CDR3, the DNA is TGTGCCAGCACTCCGGGACACCAAGAGACCCAGTACTTC.

In this sample, this clone turned up once. The chain uses TRBV9 and TRBJ2-3; TRBD2 agrees at 9 bases. CDR1 SGDLS and CDR2 YYNGEE come from the germline V gene. V lost 1 base, J lost 0 bases, and 3 bases stayed unmatched. This CDR3 is 16 amino acids long. The CDR3 nucleotides are TGTGCCAGCAGCGTACTAGCGGGGCTAAGCACAGATACGCAGTATTTT. Translating it yields CASSVLAGLSTDTQYF.